This TCR beta chain was profiled in a study of cytomegalovirus exposure and HLA in healthy donors. The CDR3 extends over 12 amino acids. Deletions cut 0 bases from V and 4 bases from J, with 4 bases between. Per germline, CDR1 GTSNPN and CDR2 SVGIG (reference sequence). The PCR had 60 Vbeta and 13 Jbeta primers. Sequencing was performed with immunoSEQ multiplex PCR; in TCRdb, only in-frame clones are kept and a portion is missing. The table lists around 150,000 clones, approximately 81% of them singletons. Sequenced input: PBMCs. The V call is TRBV30, the J call TRBJ1-5; no clear D. The clonotype originates from a middle-aged woman in good health and CMV-seropositive. As DNA, the CDR3 is TGTGCCTGGAGTGTCCCTAATCAGCCCCAGCATTTT. Amino acids: CAWSVPNQPQHF.